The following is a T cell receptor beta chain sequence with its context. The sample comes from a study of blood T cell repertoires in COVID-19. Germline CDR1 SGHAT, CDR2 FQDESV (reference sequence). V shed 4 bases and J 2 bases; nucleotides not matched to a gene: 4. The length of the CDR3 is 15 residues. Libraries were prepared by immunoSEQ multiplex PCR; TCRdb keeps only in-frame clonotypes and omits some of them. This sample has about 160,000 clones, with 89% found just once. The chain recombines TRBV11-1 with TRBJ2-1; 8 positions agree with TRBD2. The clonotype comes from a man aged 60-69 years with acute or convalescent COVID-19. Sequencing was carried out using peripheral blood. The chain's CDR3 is CASSSDGGAYNEQFF. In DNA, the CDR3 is TGTGCCAGCAGCTCAGACGGGGGGGCCTACAATGAGCAGTTCTTC.